This TCR beta chain was documented in a study of CD8 T cells in ankylosing spondylitis. Regarding the study as a whole: Typical of ankylosing spondylitis blood, it appeared, was a TCR beta motif of about eight highly homologous variants.

Trimming cost V 6 bases and J 2 bases, with 14 bases left between them. CDR1 SQVTM and CDR2 ANQGSEA come from the germline V gene. The CDR3 covers 13 residues. TCRdb used MiXCR to reprocess the 5' RACE reads, holding one entry per CDR3 protein. The sample consists of about 400,000 distinct CDR3 sequences, around 20% of them appearing once. This clonotype was picked up a small number of times. Its antigen is currently unknown. The receptor was isolated from a male donor with ankylosing spondylitis. The chain is built from TRBV29-1 and TRBJ2-7; the D gene could be TRBD1 or TRBD2 (5 bases each). Sequencing was performed on blood, either unsorted or a sorted T cell fraction (not recorded which). The CDR3 coding sequence is TGCAGCGTCGCGCGACTGGGACCCTACGAGCAGTACTTC. Residues: CSVARLGPYEQYF.